This T cell receptor (beta chain) was sequenced during a study of blood T cell repertoires in COVID-19. Study background: Acute and convalescent COVID-19 specimens originated in the United States, Italy and Spain. The cDNA or gDNA used as material had been derived from T cells, B-cell-depleted T cells, or PBMCs.

The data were produced by immunoSEQ multiplex PCR, yet TCRdb's version contains in-frame clones alone and is incomplete. The sample consists of 100,000 to 150,000 clones, about 80% of them appearing once. CDR1 SQVTM and CDR2 ANQGSEA come from the germline V gene. The CDR3 is 13 residues long. V lost 4 bases, J lost 3 bases, and 9 bases lay in between. The chain links TRBV29-1 to TRBJ1-4, with D maybe TRBD1 (5 bases). The sample was peripheral blood. The TCR was taken from a human donor in a cohort sampled during active COVID-19. CDR3 sequence: CSVGQSANEKLFF. CDR3 coding DNA: TGCAGCGTTGGACAGTCTGCTAATGAAAAACTGTTTTTT.